The clone carrying this T cell receptor beta chain was picked up a small number of times. The data were taken from a study of blood T cell repertoires in COVID-19. Study-wide context: The United States, Italy and Spain were the sources of the acute and convalescent COVID-19 samples. From T cells, B-cell-depleted T cells, or PBMCs came the material, which was cDNA or gDNA.

Patients from Seattle were sampled longitudinally, starting during active infection. Germline values: CDR1 KGHSH, CDR2 LQKENI. The CDR3 extends over 14 amino acids. Trimming cost V 6 bases and J 9 bases, with 15 bases left between them. How the authors handled the data: Reference gene primer amplification gave estimated nucleated cell counts. The repertoire was sequenced with immunoSEQ multiplex PCR; TCRdb's copy has only in-frame clones and lacks some. The V and J calls and clone size are taken from that table; D and trimming were inferred from the DNA. The data show 150,000 to 160,000 clones, 70% to 85% seen once.

Sequenced input: peripheral blood. The source is a man in his fifties or sixties with COVID-19, enrolled during active disease. The chain employs TRBV18 and TRBJ1-6; the D is unclear. In DNA, the CDR3 is TGTGCCAGCTCCTCGGGCAGCCGGGGTTCACCCCTCCACTTT. This gives the protein CASSSGSRGSPLHF.